The clone carrying this T cell receptor (beta chain) has just a few counts. What it binds is unknown. These data are taken from a study of T cell repertoires in cytomegalovirus infection. Overall study: Public TCR beta signatures were indicative of both CMV infection and a matching HLA type.

TCRdb used MiXCR to reprocess the reads, holding one entry per CDR3 protein. The repertoire holds 250,000 or so distinct CDR3 sequences, about 12% seen once, with approximately 1.6% in the top ten. Study findings and constraints: CMV carriers with the relevant HLA were identified by cumulative public TCR beta family frequency. Predominance within the ex vivo response was attributable to HLA-C-restricted CMV-specific TCR beta clonotypes.

Germline CDR1 is SQVTM and CDR2 is ANQGSEA. This CDR3 comprises 12 residues. Losses at the gene ends were 6 bases for V and 8 bases for J; bases not matched to a gene: 6. This clonotype originated in a human donor in good health (CMV status not recorded). Some clones in this sample may be carry-over from other donors' samples. This chain links TRBV29-1 with TRBJ1-4, with 7 nucleotides matching TRBD1. Specimen: PBMCs. The CDR3 nucleotides are TGCAGCGTCTGGACAGGAGGGGAAAAACTGTTTTTT. This encodes CSVWTGGEKLFF.